The rows below give T cell receptor beta chains drawn from one sample of a study of blood T cell repertoires in COVID-19. TCRdb's table, derived via immunoSEQ multiplex PCR, lists solely in-frame clones and lacks some. The sample carries 35,000 to 55,000 clones, 70% to 90% recorded once. Sequenced input: peripheral blood. These receptors all come from a man between 65 and 79 years old with active COVID-19. CDR3s include the opening cysteine and the closing phenylalanine or tryptophan. A D gene is named only where the DNA matches it firmly. A row's size may be missing; if present it is once, few, many or a size class.

>NA|TRBV28|NA|TRBJ1-2
TGTGCCAGCAGCATTAACTATGGCTACACCTTC
CASSINYGYTF
>NA|TRBV4-3|NA|TRBJ2-6
TGCGCCAGCAGCCAGAGCTCTGGGGCCAACGTCCTGACTTTC
CASSQSSGANVLTF
>NA|TRBV3-1/TRBV3-2|NA|TRBJ1-1
TGTGCCAGCAGCCAAGATCTATCGGGCCAGGGCCCTTTCTTT
CASSQDLSGQGPFF
>NA|TRBV19|NA|TRBJ2-7
TGTGCCAGTAGTATAAATCTCTCCTACGAGCAGTACTTC
CASSINLSYEQYF
>NA|TRBV7-6|NA|TRBJ1-5
TGTGCCAGCAGTGTAGGGGATCATCAGCCCCAGCATTTT
CASSVGDHQPQHF
>NA|TRBV2|NA|TRBJ2-3
TGTGCCAGCAGTGAAGTGGGCAGTACCGATACGCAGTATTTT
CASSEVGSTDTQYF
>NA|TRBV11-2|NA|TRBJ1-5
TGTGCCAGCAGCTTAGGTCCCAGGGGAATAAATCAGCCCCAGCATTTT
CASSLGPRGINQPQHF
>NA|TRBV6-5|NA|TRBJ2-6
TGTGCCAGCAGTTCAGACAACTCTGGGGCCAACGTCCTGACTTTC
CASSSDNSGANVLTF
>NA|TRBV5-5|NA|TRBJ2-7
TGTGCCAGCAGCTTGCCCAGCTCCTACGAGCAGTACTTC
CASSLPSSYEQYF
>NA|TRBV19|NA|TRBJ2-1
TGTGCCAGTAGTATAGGGCATCCCAATGAGCAGTTCTTC
CASSIGHPNEQFF
>TRBD1|TRBV28|NA|TRBJ1-2
TGTGCCAGCAGGACAGGGGGCATCTATGGCTACACCTTC
CASRTGGIYGYTF
>NA|TRBV6-4|NA|TRBJ2-3
TGTGCCAGCAGTGACCGTGGGGGCACTAGCACAGATACGCAGTATTTT
CASSDRGGTSTDTQYF
>TRBD1|TRBV25-1|NA|TRBJ2-2
TGTGCCAGCAGTTCCCGAGACAGGGGATTCGGGGAGCTGTTTTTT
CASSSRDRGFGELFF
>NA|TRBV2|NA|TRBJ1-1
TGTGCCAGCAGTGAATTTCGGAACACTGAAGCTTTCTTT
CASSEFRNTEAFF
>TRBD1|TRBV10-2|NA|TRBJ2-2
TGCGCCAGCACTCTAGAAACAGGGGTTAACACCGGGGAGCTGTTTTTT
CASTLETGVNTGELFF
>NA|TRBV7-8|NA|TRBJ2-2
TGTGCCAGCAGCCCTAATCGGGACGGGGAGCTGTTTTTT
CASSPNRDGELFF
>TRBD1|TRBV18|NA|TRBJ2-1
TGTGCCAGCTCACCAGGGACAGGGGACAATGAGCAGTTCTTC
CASSPGTGDNEQFF
>TRBD1|TRBV28|NA|TRBJ2-7
TGTGCCAGCAGTGGGTTGGGGGACAGGGGCTACGAGCAGTACTTC
CASSGLGDRGYEQYF
>TRBD2|TRBV4-3|NA|TRBJ2-1
TGCGCCAGCAGCCAAGAATTAGCGGGGGGGCGACATGAGCAGTTCTTC
CASSQELAGGRHEQFF
>NA|TRBV7-2|NA|TRBJ1-1
TGTGCCAGCAGCCCGGAGGTGAACACTGAAGCTTTCTTT
CASSPEVNTEAFF
>NA|TRBV21-1|NA|TRBJ2-1
TGTGCCAGACAGGGGTCATACAATGAGCAGTTCTTC
CARQGSYNEQFF
>NA|TRBV18|once|TRBJ1-1
TGTGCCAGCTCACCCACAGGGTATTTCACTGAAGCTTTCTTT
CASSPTGYFTEAFF
>NA|TRBV24-1|once|TRBJ2-1
TGTGCCTCCCGGAGCTCCTACAATGAGCAGTTCTTC
CASRSSYNEQFF
>NA|TRBV7-2|NA|TRBJ1-2
TGTGCCAGCAGCTTCAATAACAGGGCTCGGTATGGCTACACCTTC
CASSFNNRARYGYTF
>TRBD1|TRBV7-2|NA|TRBJ1-6
TGTGCCAGCAGCACAGGACAGGGTAGTTTTGATTCACCCCTCCACTTT
CASSTGQGSFDSPLHF
>TRBD1|TRBV5-1|NA|TRBJ1-3
TGCGCCAGCAGCAGAGGACAGGCTGGAAACACCATATATTTT
CASSRGQAGNTIYF
>NA|TRBV10-1|NA|TRBJ1-1
TGCTCCAATGGGGCCACTGAAGCTTTCTTT
CSNGATEAFF
>TRBD1|TRBV28|NA|TRBJ1-5
TGTGCCAGCAACCAGGGGGAAGAACAGCCCCAGCATTTT
CASNQGEEQPQHF
>NA|TRBV6-5|NA|TRBJ2-3
TGTGCCAGCAGTCACGGGACTAGCACAGATACGCAGTATTTT
CASSHGTSTDTQYF
>TRBD1|TRBV7-7|once|TRBJ2-5
TGTGCTAGCAGCTCCTTAGGACAGGGGAGGGAGACCCAGTACTTC
CASSSLGQGRETQYF
>TRBD2|TRBV5-6|NA|TRBJ2-1
TGTGCCAGCAGCTTTGAACTTCTAGCGGGGGGAAACAATGAGCAGTTCTTC
CASSFELLAGGNNEQFF
>TRBD2|TRBV27|NA|TRBJ2-3
TGTGCCAGCAGTCCCCCCCCCGGGACTAGCGAGAGCACAGATACGCAGTATTTT
CASSPPPGTSESTDTQYF
>TRBD1|TRBV19|NA|TRBJ2-1
TGTGCCAGTAGTCAGGGACAGGGGGCTAGGAATGAGCAGTTCTTC
CASSQGQGARNEQFF
>TRBD1|TRBV7-8|NA|TRBJ1-6
TGTGCCAGCAGCATTGACCCGGGGACAGGGGGCTCCTATAATTCACCCCTCCACTTT
CASSIDPGTGGSYNSPLHF
>NA|TRBV18|once|TRBJ1-2
TGTGCCAGCTCACCTCAGGGTGATCCTAACTATGGCTACACCTTC
CASSPQGDPNYGYTF
>TRBD1|TRBV19|NA|TRBJ1-6
TGTGCCAGTAGTCTGGACAGGGGGCAGTCACCCCTCCACTTT
CASSLDRGQSPLHF
>TRBD2|TRBV11-3|NA|TRBJ2-2
TGTGCCAGCAGCCAACTAGCGGGGAACACCGGGGAGCTGTTTTTT
CASSQLAGNTGELFF
>TRBD2|TRBV7-2|NA|TRBJ2-1
TGTGCCAGCAACCTCCCCCGGGCAGCGGGGGGGCGAGTGGAGAATGAGCAGTTCTTC
CASNLPRAAGGRVENEQFF
>TRBD1|TRBV6-5|NA|TRBJ1-2
TGTGCCAGCAGAATTCAGGGGGCCCCCGACTATGGCTACACCTTC
CASRIQGAPDYGYTF
>TRBD1|TRBV29-1|NA|TRBJ2-5
TGCAGCGCTAAGGACAGGGAGATCCAAGAGACCCAGTACTTC
CSAKDREIQETQYF
>TRBD1|TRBV29-1|NA|TRBJ1-2
TGCAGCGTTGAGGGACAGAGCTTCTATGGCTACACCTTC
CSVEGQSFYGYTF
>TRBD2|TRBV3-1/TRBV3-2|NA|TRBJ2-1
TGTGCCAGCAGCGGGCGGACTAGCGGGTGGACCAATGAGCAGTTCTTC
CASSGRTSGWTNEQFF
>NA|TRBV6-6|NA|TRBJ1-4
TGTGCCAGCAGTTACTCTCAGGGGTTAGAGGAAAAACTGTTTTTT
CASSYSQGLEEKLFF
>NA|TRBV7-9|NA|TRBJ2-1
TGTGCCAGCAGCTTAGGTGGGGAGCCCTACAATGAGCAGTTCTTC
CASSLGGEPYNEQFF
>NA|TRBV11-2|NA|TRBJ2-3
TGTGCCAGCAGCTTTCGCGCAGGGGGCACAGATACGCAGTATTTT
CASSFRAGGTDTQYF
>NA|TRBV4-2|NA|TRBJ1-1
TGTGCCAGCAGCCAACATCGGGACACTAACACTGAAGCTTTCTTT
CASSQHRDTNTEAFF
>NA|TRBV7-2|few|TRBJ1-2
TGTGCCAGCAGCTTAGAGGTCAGGGGCTATGGCTACACCTTC
CASSLEVRGYGYTF
>TRBD2|TRBV9|NA|TRBJ2-3
TGTGCCAGCAGCGTGATGGGACTAGCGGGGCGCACAGATACGCAGTATTTT
CASSVMGLAGRTDTQYF
>NA|TRBV6-1|NA|TRBJ2-1
TGTGCCAGCAGTGATCGGGACTCCATGGATGAGCAGTTCTTC
CASSDRDSMDEQFF
>TRBD2|TRBV27|NA|TRBJ2-4
TGTGCCAGCAGTTTAAACGGGGGGAGGAACATTCAGTACTTC
CASSLNGGRNIQYF
>TRBD1|TRBV5-1|NA|TRBJ1-2
TGCGCCAGCAGCTTAGCCGACAGGGGACATGGCTACACCTTC
CASSLADRGHGYTF
>TRBD1|TRBV5-4|once|TRBJ1-6
TGTGCCAGCAGCGGACAGGACGGGCATAAGATGTCCCTCCACTTT
CASSGQDGHKMSLHF
>TRBD2|TRBV5-4|NA|TRBJ2-5
TGTGCCAGCAGCTCGAGGACTAGCGGGGGCTGGGGTGAGACCCAGTACTTC
CASSSRTSGGWGETQYF
>NA|TRBV5-1|NA|TRBJ1-1
TGCGCCAGCAGCTCGAATGACAGGAAGAACACTGAAGCTTTCTTT
CASSSNDRKNTEAFF